This TCR beta chain was recovered during a study of shared clonotypes between healthy human individuals. Study-level information: In total, the donors were a couple of women and a few men aged 18 to 49.

Profiling relied on immunoSEQ multiplex PCR, and the TCRdb table lists in-frame clones only, not all of them. The data contain 400,000 to 600,000 clones, about three quarters of them seen just once; the ten biggest clones take up around 12%. Germline lookup yields CDR1 SGDLS and CDR2 YYNGEE. With V trimmed by 4 bases and J by 7 bases, 4 bases remained unmatched. The CDR3 has 15 residues. As to this clone: As yet, its antigen is unknown.

General study points: Few donors limited the genetic and exposure-history diversity represented.

This rearrangement joins TRBV9 to TRBJ2-1, with 14 bases that match TRBD2. Input material: PBMCs. The receptor was derived from a woman aged 40 to 50 in good health. Some clones in this sample may be carry-over from other donors' samples. The CDR3 region is CASSTRLAGGNEQFF. The CDR3 DNA sequence: TGTGCCAGCAGCACAAGACTAGCGGGAGGGAATGAGCAGTTCTTC.